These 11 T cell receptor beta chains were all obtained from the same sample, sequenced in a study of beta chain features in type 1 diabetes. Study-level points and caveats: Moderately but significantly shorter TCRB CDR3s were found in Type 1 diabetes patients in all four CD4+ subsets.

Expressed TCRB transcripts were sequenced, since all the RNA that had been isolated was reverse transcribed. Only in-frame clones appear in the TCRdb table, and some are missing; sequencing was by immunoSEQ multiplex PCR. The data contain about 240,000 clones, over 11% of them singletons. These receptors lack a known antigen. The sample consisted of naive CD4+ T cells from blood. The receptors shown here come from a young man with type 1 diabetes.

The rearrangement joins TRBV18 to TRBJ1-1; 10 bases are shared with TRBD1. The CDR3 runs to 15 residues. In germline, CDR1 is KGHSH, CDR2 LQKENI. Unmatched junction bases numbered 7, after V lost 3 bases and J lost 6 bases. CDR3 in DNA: TGTGCCAGCTCACCTCCCGGGACAGGGGATTCTGAAGCTTTCTTT. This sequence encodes CASSPPGTGDSEAFF.

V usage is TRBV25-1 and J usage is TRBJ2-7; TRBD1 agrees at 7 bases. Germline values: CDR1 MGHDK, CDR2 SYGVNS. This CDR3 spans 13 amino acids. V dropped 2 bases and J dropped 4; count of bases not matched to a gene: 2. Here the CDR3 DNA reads TGTGCCAGCAGTGAAGTGGGACAGTACGAGCAGTACTTC. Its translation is CASSEVGQYEQYF.

The CDR3 spells CATSAATDTQYF. CDR3 coding DNA: TGTGCCACTAGCGCTGCCACAGATACGCAGTATTTT. The rearrangement links TRBV10-3 to TRBJ2-3; D is perhaps TRBD2 (6 bases). This CDR3 contains 12 residues. Trimming removed 10 bases at V and 2 bases at J, with 10 bases between. Germline-derived CDR1 and CDR2 are ENHRY and SYGVKD.

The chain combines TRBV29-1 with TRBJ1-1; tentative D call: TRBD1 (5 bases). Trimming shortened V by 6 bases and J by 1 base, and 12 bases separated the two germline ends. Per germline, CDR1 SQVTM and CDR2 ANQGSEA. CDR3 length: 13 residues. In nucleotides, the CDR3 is TGCAGCGTGACGGGGGAGTCGAACACTGAAGCTTTCTTT. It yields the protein CSVTGESNTEAFF.

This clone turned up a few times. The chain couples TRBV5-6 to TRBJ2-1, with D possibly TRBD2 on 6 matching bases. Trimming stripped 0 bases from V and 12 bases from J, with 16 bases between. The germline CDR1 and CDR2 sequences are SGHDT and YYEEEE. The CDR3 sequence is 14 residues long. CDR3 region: CASSLAGDRGSQFF. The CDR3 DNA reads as TGTGCCAGCAGCTTGGCGGGGGACCGGGGGTCGCAGTTCTTC.

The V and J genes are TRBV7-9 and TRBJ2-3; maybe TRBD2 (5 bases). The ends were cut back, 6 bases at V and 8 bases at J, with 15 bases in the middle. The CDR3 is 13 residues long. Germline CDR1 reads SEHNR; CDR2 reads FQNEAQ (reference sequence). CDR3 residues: CASRQVGDGTQYF. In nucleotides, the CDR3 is TGTGCCAGCAGGCAGGTCGGGGATGGTACGCAGTATTTT.

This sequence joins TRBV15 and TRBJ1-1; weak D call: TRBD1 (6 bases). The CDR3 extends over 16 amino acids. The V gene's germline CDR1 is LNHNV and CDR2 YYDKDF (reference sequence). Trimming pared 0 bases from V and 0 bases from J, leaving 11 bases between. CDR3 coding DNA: TGTGCCACCAGCAGAGATGTGTGGGGGCTGAACACTGAAGCTTTCTTT. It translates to CATSRDVWGLNTEAFF.

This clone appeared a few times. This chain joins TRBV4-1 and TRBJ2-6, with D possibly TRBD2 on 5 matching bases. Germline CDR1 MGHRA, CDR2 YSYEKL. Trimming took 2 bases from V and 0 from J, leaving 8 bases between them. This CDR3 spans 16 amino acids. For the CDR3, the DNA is TGCGCCAGCAGCCAAAGCGAGGGCTCTGGGGCCAACGTCCTGACTTTC. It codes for CASSQSEGSGANVLTF.

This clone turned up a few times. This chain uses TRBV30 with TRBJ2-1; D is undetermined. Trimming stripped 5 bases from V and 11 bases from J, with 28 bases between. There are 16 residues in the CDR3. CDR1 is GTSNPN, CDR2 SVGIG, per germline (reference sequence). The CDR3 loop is CAWSKQSLPISNKQFF. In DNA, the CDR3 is TGTGCCTGGTCCAAGCAAAGTCTGCCGATTTCTAATAAGCAGTTCTTC.

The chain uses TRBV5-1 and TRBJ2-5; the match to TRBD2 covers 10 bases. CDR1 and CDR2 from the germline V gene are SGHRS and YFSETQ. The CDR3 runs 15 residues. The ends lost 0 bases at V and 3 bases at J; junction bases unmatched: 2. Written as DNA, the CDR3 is TGCGCCAGCAGCTTGGTTGGACTAGCGGAAGAGACCCAGTACTTC. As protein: CASSLVGLAEETQYF.

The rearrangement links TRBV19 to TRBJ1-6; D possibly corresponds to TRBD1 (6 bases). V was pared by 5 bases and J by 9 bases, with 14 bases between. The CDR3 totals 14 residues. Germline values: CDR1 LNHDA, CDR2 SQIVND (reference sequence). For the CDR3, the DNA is TGTGCCAGTAGTCCAGGACAGTGGAGTTCACCCCTCCACTTT. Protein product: CASSPGQWSSPLHF.